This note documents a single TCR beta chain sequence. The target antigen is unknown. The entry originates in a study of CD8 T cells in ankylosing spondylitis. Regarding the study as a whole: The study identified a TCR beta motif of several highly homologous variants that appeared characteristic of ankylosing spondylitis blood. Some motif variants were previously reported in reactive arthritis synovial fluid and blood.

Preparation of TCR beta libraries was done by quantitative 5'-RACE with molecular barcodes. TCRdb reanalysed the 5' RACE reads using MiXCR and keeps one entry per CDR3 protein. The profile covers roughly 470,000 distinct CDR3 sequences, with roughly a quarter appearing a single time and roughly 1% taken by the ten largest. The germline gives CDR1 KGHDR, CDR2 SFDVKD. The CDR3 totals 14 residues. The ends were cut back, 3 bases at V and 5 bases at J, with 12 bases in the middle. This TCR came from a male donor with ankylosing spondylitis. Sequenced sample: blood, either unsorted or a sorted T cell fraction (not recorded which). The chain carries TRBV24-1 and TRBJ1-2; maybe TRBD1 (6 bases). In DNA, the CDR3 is TGTGCCACCAGTGATGCGACAGGAGGTTATGGCTACACCTTC. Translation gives CATSDATGGYGYTF.